This T cell receptor (beta chain) came from a study of human T cells and chemical hapten exposure. The library attached unique molecular identifiers to individual cDNA molecules. TCRdb reanalysed the RACE reads using MiXCR and keeps one entry per CDR3 protein. The sample carries about 120,000 distinct CDR3 sequences, around an eighth recorded once. Time point reported: patch test 1, 2 weeks after DPC sensitization. The treatment denotes: therapeutic diphenylcyclopropenone sensitization with weekly scalp DPC. Per germline, CDR1 WSHSY and CDR2 SAAADI. V was shortened by 2 bases and J by 4 bases, with 2 bases between the two germline ends. This CDR3 region has 12 residues. This clonotype occurred many times. The antigen is unknown. Notes on the study in general: Correlating positively with patch test score were the PT1 expanded TCR counts. Among expanded TCRs, significantly more large CDR3 similarity clusters formed than among controls.

The input for sequencing was whole blood, taken in connection with sensitization to the hapten diphenylcyclopropenone (DPC). This TCR was sampled from a woman between 50 and 59 years old with alopecia areata. Some clones in this sample may be carry-over from other donors' samples. The V gene is TRBV10-2, the J gene TRBJ2-2; D uncertain. The CDR3 sequence: CASSESTGELFF. The CDR3 coding sequence is TGCGCCAGCAGTGAGAGCACCGGGGAGCTGTTTTTT.